These 29 T cell receptor beta chains share one sample of origin, sequenced in a study of blood T cell repertoires in COVID-19. TCRdb keeps only in-frame clones here, not all; method: immunoSEQ multiplex PCR. The data show 200,000 to 300,000 clones, roughly 91% seen once. The material sequenced was PBMCs or T cells enriched from blood (not recorded which). All receptors derive from a woman aged 25 to 39 who had recovered from COVID-19.

This clone appeared once. The chain carries TRBV7-2 and TRBJ1-4, with D possibly TRBD1 on 5 matching bases. There are 15 residues in the CDR3. The germline CDR1 and CDR2 sequences are SGHTA and FQGNSA. Between the trimmed V and J ends, which lost 1 base and 7 bases, there was a span of 13 bases. The CDR3 DNA is TGTGCCAGCAGCTTAGGGCCAGGGAGGTCTGAAAAACTGTTTTTT. Translating it yields CASSLGPGRSEKLFF. The full variable domain, its missing parts supplied by reference TRBV7-2 and TRBJ1-4, is GAGVSQSPSNKVTEKGKDVELRCDPISGHTALYWYRQSLGQGLEFLIYFQGNSAPDKSGLPSDRFSAERTGGSVSTLTIQRTQQEDSAVYLCASSLGPGRSEKLFFGSGTQLSVL.

The V and J genes are TRBV28 and TRBJ1-1, with no clear D. Germline-derived CDR1 and CDR2 are MDHEN and SYDVKM. V was cut by 4 bases and J by 1 base, with 13 bases left in between. The CDR3 runs 15 residues. CDR3 sequence: CASSSHGLSNTEAFF. The CDR3 DNA reads TGTGCCAGCAGTTCCCACGGACTGTCGAACACTGAAGCTTTCTTT. Full variable domain (outside the CDR3, taken from reference TRBV28 and TRBJ1-1): DVKVTQSSRYLVKRTGEKVFLECVQDMDHENMFWYRQDPGLGLRLIYFSYDVKMKEKGDIPEGYSVSREKKERFSLILESASTNQTSMYLCASSSHGLSNTEAFFGQGTRLTVV.

The chain combines TRBV28 with TRBJ2-7; D is possibly TRBD1 (6 bases). This CDR3 has 14 amino acids. V dropped 4 bases and J dropped 6 bases, with 16 bases sitting between them. The germline V gene has CDR1 MDHEN and CDR2 SYDVKM. CDR3 sequence reads: CASSWRTVDREQYF. In DNA, the CDR3 is TGTGCCAGCAGTTGGCGGACAGTTGATCGCGAGCAGTACTTC.

This clone was seen a handful of times. The chain recombines TRBV28 with TRBJ1-1, with a tentative D call TRBD1 (5 bases). Per germline, CDR1 MDHEN and CDR2 SYDVKM. Trimming cost V 6 bases and J 7 bases, with 15 bases left between them. The CDR3 spans 13 residues. CDR3 nucleotides: TGTGCCAGCAGATCCCCCCAGGGCCTTGAAGCTTTCTTT. It yields the protein CASRSPQGLEAFF. Filled out from reference TRBV28 and TRBJ1-1, the complete variable domain reads DVKVTQSSRYLVKRTGEKVFLECVQDMDHENMFWYRQDPGLGLRLIYFSYDVKMKEKGDIPEGYSVSREKKERFSLILESASTNQTSMYLCASRSPQGLEAFFGQGTRLTVV.

In its sample, this clone was seen a few times. J is TRBJ2-7 and V is TRBV7-2, with D hard to call. The V gene's germline CDR1 is SGHTA and CDR2 FQGNSA. The CDR3 covers 11 residues. V dropped 3 bases and J dropped 2 bases, with 2 bases sitting between them. CDR3 DNA: TGTGCCAGCAGCTTTACCTACGAGCAGTACTTC. Encoded protein: CASSFTYEQYF.

This clone was counted ten times or more. The chain employs TRBV9 and TRBJ2-7, with a possible D match to TRBD1 (5 bases). The CDR3 contains 15 residues. Trimming shortened V by 0 bases and J by 6 bases, and 16 bases separated the two germline ends. Per the germline V gene, CDR1 is SGDLS and CDR2 is YYNGEE. The CDR3 DNA reads as TGTGCCAGCAGCGTAGCTGGGGCCCGAGTTACCGAGCAGTACTTC. Translation: CASSVAGARVTEQYF.

This clone was seen more than once but under ten times. The rearrangement joins TRBV2 to TRBJ1-5, with TRBD1 matching over 7 bases. Germline V gene lookup returns CDR1 SNHLY and CDR2 FYNNEI. V lost 3 bases, J lost 2 bases, and 4 bases stayed unmatched. CDR3 length: 15 residues. This CDR3 is CASSDDRVGNQPQHF. The CDR3 DNA sequence: TGTGCCAGCAGTGACGACAGGGTGGGCAATCAGCCCCAGCATTTT.

In its sample, this clone was seen a few times. The chain is built from TRBV11-1 and TRBJ2-1; 7 bases fit TRBD1. Germline V gives CDR1 SGHAT, CDR2 FQDESV (reference sequence). This CDR3 has 16 amino acids. V lost 7 bases, J lost 0 bases, and 9 bases stayed unmatched. The CDR3 loop reads CASTPEGDSSYNEQFF. The CDR3 nucleotides are TGTGCCAGCACTCCCGAGGGGGACAGCTCCTACAATGAGCAGTTCTTC. Variable domain in full (rest from reference TRBV11-1 and TRBJ2-1): EAEVAQSPRYKITEKSQAVAFWCDPISGHATLYWYRQILGQGPELLVQFQDESVVDDSQLPKDRFSAERLKGVDSTLKIQPAELGDSAMYLCASTPEGDSSYNEQFFGPGTRLTVL.

This clone was seen a few times. The chain combines TRBV5-1 with TRBJ1-1; TRBD1 might be the D (6 bases). Trimming removed 2 bases at V and 2 bases at J, with 10 bases between. The CDR3 loop spans 14 amino acids. Germline V gene sequence: CDR1 SGHRS, CDR2 YFSETQ. The CDR3 reads CASSFDRINTEAFF. The CDR3 bases are TGCGCCAGCAGCTTCGACAGGATAAACACTGAAGCTTTCTTT. The full variable domain, in which reference TRBV5-1 and TRBJ1-1 provide the parts outside the CDR3, is KAGVTQTPRYLIKTRGQQVTLSCSPISGHRSVSWYQQTPGQGLQFLFEYFSETQRNKGNFPGRFSGRQFSNSRSEMNVSTLELGDSALYLCASSFDRINTEAFFGQGTRLTVV.

This chain connects TRBV4-3 to TRBJ2-1, with 7 positions matching TRBD2. Unmatched junction bases numbered 8, after V lost 4 bases and J lost 5 bases. The V gene's germline CDR1 is LGHNA and CDR2 YSLEER. CDR3 length equals 15 residues. For the CDR3, the DNA is TGCGCCAGCAGCCGATGGGAGGGCCGGAACAATGAGCAGTTCTTC. It encodes CASSRWEGRNNEQFF.

This clone came up a few times. The CDR3 protein is CASSLSLAGVTEAFF. For the CDR3, the DNA is TGTGCCAGCAGTTTATCGCTGGCAGGGGTCACTGAAGCTTTCTTT. V and J are TRBV27 and TRBJ1-1; TRBD1 might be the D (6 bases). The CDR3 has 15 amino acids. Trimming took 0 bases from V and 4 from J, leaving 12 bases between them. Germline lookup yields CDR1 MNHEY and CDR2 SMNVEV (reference sequence).

V usage is TRBV28 and J usage is TRBJ1-5; D is perhaps TRBD1 (6 bases). Germline CDR1 is MDHEN and CDR2 is SYDVKM. The CDR3 sequence is 14 residues long. V lost 2 bases, J lost 7 bases, and 12 bases lay in between. CDR3 coding DNA: TGTGCCAGCAGTTTAGGGGGGGCGGCCCAGCCCCAGCATTTT. Protein product: CASSLGGAAQPQHF.

V and J are TRBV11-2 and TRBJ2-1, with TRBD2 matching 12 bases. Unmatched junction bases numbered 8, after V lost 3 bases and J lost 8 bases. CDR3 length equals 16 residues. Germline CDR1 SGHAT, CDR2 FQNNGV. The CDR3 DNA follows: TGTGCCAGCAGCTTCAGACTAGCGGGAGTTTTCGATGAGCAGTTCTTC. Amino acid sequence: CASSFRLAGVFDEQFF.

The chain is built from TRBV27 and TRBJ2-1; TRBD2 matches at 12 bases. Losses at the gene ends were 6 bases for V and 7 bases for J; bases not matched to a gene: 4. There are 14 residues in the CDR3. Germline CDR1 is MNHEY and CDR2 is SMNVEV (reference sequence). The CDR3 sequence is CASSLAGGLNEQFF. CDR3 sequence (DNA): TGTGCCAGCAGCCTAGCGGGAGGGCTTAATGAGCAGTTCTTC.

This chain uses TRBV7-9 with TRBJ2-7; D gene unclear. CDR1 and CDR2 from the germline V gene are SEHNR and FQNEAQ (reference sequence). V shed 1 base and J shed 7 bases, with 8 bases lying between them. There are 12 residues in the CDR3. The CDR3 loop is CASSLGQAEQYF. As DNA, the CDR3 is TGTGCCAGCAGCTTAGGTCAGGCGGAGCAGTACTTC.

The chain has TRBV7-3 and TRBJ2-1; 8 positions agree with TRBD2. The CDR3 is made up of 15 amino acids. CDR1 is SGHTA and CDR2 is FQGTGA in the germline V gene. J was trimmed by 4 bases and V by 4 bases; bases with no gene match: 6. CDR3 loop: CASSSAREGYNEQFF. In DNA form, the CDR3 reads TGTGCCAGCAGCTCCGCTCGGGAGGGATACAATGAGCAGTTCTTC.

This chain links TRBV19 with TRBJ1-1; D is perhaps TRBD1 (5 bases). V shed 3 bases and J shed 0 bases, with 20 bases lying between them. The V gene's germline CDR1 is LNHDA and CDR2 SQIVND (reference sequence). CDR3 length equals 18 residues. The CDR3 nucleotides read TGTGCCAGTAGTATCAGGGTCCCCAGGGTCATCATGAACACTGAAGCTTTCTTT. Protein: CASSIRVPRVIMNTEAFF.

V gene TRBV5-6 combines with J gene TRBJ1-1; 7 bases match TRBD1. Trimming took 2 bases from V and 3 from J; bases not matched to a gene: 4. Germline CDR1 reads SGHDT; CDR2 reads YYEEEE. This CDR3 has 14 amino acids. The CDR3 loop is CASSLLTGYTEAFF. DNA for the CDR3: TGTGCCAGCAGCTTATTGACAGGGTACACTGAAGCTTTCTTT.

CDR3 sequence (DNA): TGTGCCAGCAGTCGCCCCGGGACAGGGATAACTGAAGCTTTCTTT. Protein: CASSRPGTGITEAFF. This rearrangement joins TRBV6-5 to TRBJ1-1, with 9 bases lining up with TRBD1. CDR1 MNHEY and CDR2 SVGAGI come from the germline V gene. Germline trimming cut 5 bases from V and 5 bases from J; bases unmatched to any gene: 9. This CDR3 comprises 15 residues.

V is TRBV5-1 and J is TRBJ1-1; weak D call: TRBD1 (6 bases). Germline CDR1 reads SGHRS; CDR2 reads YFSETQ. V dropped 2 bases and J dropped 0 bases, with 17 bases sitting between them. The CDR3 has 17 amino acids. In nucleotides, the CDR3 is TGCGCCAGCAGCTTTTCTACCCTAGGGGGAATGAACACTGAAGCTTTCTTT. It codes for CASSFSTLGGMNTEAFF.

CDR3 DNA: TGTGCCAGCAGCTCCGGGAACAGGGAAGAGACCCAGTACTTC. It is translated as CASSSGNREETQYF. The chain couples TRBV9 to TRBJ2-5; D might be TRBD1 (6 bases). Trimming pared 4 bases from V and 3 bases from J, leaving 13 bases between. Germline V gives CDR1 SGDLS, CDR2 YYNGEE. This CDR3 has 14 residues.

The chain recombines TRBV2 with TRBJ2-3, with TRBD2 identical over 8 bases. CDR1 is SNHLY, CDR2 FYNNEI, per germline. This CDR3 is built from 14 residues. Trimming took 7 bases from V and 6 from J; bases not matched to a gene: 9. In nucleotides, the CDR3 is TGTGCCAGCAACCCAGCGGGAGCAGGGGATACGCAGTATTTT. Encoded protein: CASNPAGAGDTQYF.

In its sample, this clone was seen a few times. This sequence joins TRBV5-1 and TRBJ2-4; 7 bases map to TRBD2. The length of the CDR3 is 16 residues. CDR1 SGHRS and CDR2 YFSETQ come from the germline V gene. V was pared by 0 bases and J by 1 base, with 4 bases of the junction left unmatched. The CDR3 DNA sequence: TGCGCCAGCAGCTTGGCTGGGGAGGGGGCCAAAAACATTCAGTACTTC. Translating it yields CASSLAGEGAKNIQYF.

This chain connects TRBV27 to TRBJ2-5; D is unclear. This CDR3 comprises 14 residues. Germline assignment: CDR1 MNHEY and CDR2 SMNVEV (reference sequence). V gave up 4 bases and J gave up 1 base, with 10 bases separating them. The CDR3 loop is CASSSRLRQETQYF. The CDR3 DNA reads TGTGCCAGCAGTTCAAGACTGCGCCAAGAGACCCAGTACTTC.

The V gene is TRBV5-6, the J gene TRBJ2-5; D gene unclear. The CDR3 is 15 amino acids. CDR1 SGHDT and CDR2 YYEEEE come from the germline V gene. V was trimmed by 3 bases and J by 0 bases, leaving 12 bases between them. The CDR3 here is CASSSPLEYQETQYF. The CDR3, as DNA: TGTGCCAGCAGCTCTCCCCTAGAGTACCAAGAGACCCAGTACTTC.

V is TRBV9 and J is TRBJ2-1, with 7 bases fitting TRBD1. The germline CDR1 and CDR2 sequences are SGDLS and YYNGEE. This CDR3 comprises 16 residues. V was clipped by 0 bases and J by 3 bases; unmatched bases: 6. In nucleotides, the CDR3 is TGTGCCAGCAGCGTAGACGTTAGGGACAGCTACAATGAGCAGTTCTTC. It encodes CASSVDVRDSYNEQFF.

J is TRBJ2-3 and V is TRBV30; 7 bases are shared with TRBD2. In germline, CDR1 is GTSNPN, CDR2 SVGIG (reference sequence). This CDR3 is built from 16 residues. V lost 4 bases to trimming and J lost 5 bases; unmatched junction nucleotides: 15. CDR3 in amino acids: CAWISPREGHGDTQYF. Here the CDR3 DNA reads TGTGCCTGGATCTCTCCTAGGGAGGGCCATGGAGATACGCAGTATTTT.

The V call is TRBV9, the J call TRBJ1-2, with D hard to call. Germline lookup yields CDR1 SGDLS and CDR2 YYNGEE. There are 14 residues in the CDR3. V lost 0 bases and J lost 8, with 14 bases in between. CDR3 DNA sequence: TGTGCCAGCAGCGTAGATGCGGCGAGCTGGGGCTACACCTTC. It translates to CASSVDAASWGYTF.

The V and J genes are TRBV7-2 and TRBJ2-7; D unresolved. Trimming removed 5 bases at V and 3 bases at J, with 14 bases between. This CDR3 spans 14 amino acids. Germline V gene lookup returns CDR1 SGHTA and CDR2 FQGNSA. CDR3 in amino acids: CASSKSAGIYEQYF. In DNA, the CDR3 is TGTGCCAGCAGCAAGTCGGCAGGAATCTACGAGCAGTACTTC.